The sequence of this TCR beta chain was determined in a study of shared T cell receptors in the human thymus. The V gene lost 3 bases and the J gene lost 7 bases, with 17 bases spanning the gap. Germline V gene data show CDR1 as SGHDT and CDR2 as YYEEEE. The CDR3 consists of 16 residues. TCRdb's copy holds only in-frame clones and misses some; the assay was immunoSEQ multiplex PCR. The table lists 600,000 to 900,000 clones, 80% to 90% of them singletons. The same sample was also studied in work on human thymus T cells. From that paper: Immunologically healthy infants in Finland undergoing congenital heart defect surgery were the donors. It was from resections taken during corrective heart surgery that the thymus tissue came. V and J gene usage appeared biased in thymic and blood repertoires. Overlap was high between thymic repertoires from unrelated individuals, as reported in related research.

This TCR was sampled from a girl less than two years old with a congenital heart defect. The specimen was thymocytes. The V and J genes are TRBV5-6 and TRBJ1-6; no definite D call. The CDR3: CASSSPPLLPNSPLHF. The DNA of the CDR3 is TGTGCCAGCAGCTCGCCCCCCTTACTTCCGAATTCACCCCTCCACTTT.